These 31 T cell receptor beta chains came from one sample sequenced in a study of identical twins. TCRdb re-analysed the 5' RACE reads in MiXCR, keeping a single row per CDR3 protein. In the table there are roughly 260,000 distinct CDR3 sequences, more than 13% of which are singletons. The sample taken for sequencing was memory (CD45RO+) T cells sorted from blood. Receptor source: a woman younger than 30 in good health.

This clonotype was seen a few times. The chain uses TRBV24-1 and TRBJ2-5; TRBD2 is a possible D gene (6 bases). The CDR3 consists of 14 residues. Germline values: CDR1 KGHDR, CDR2 SFDVKD. V was trimmed by 6 bases and J by 3 bases, leaving 13 bases between them. The CDR3 here is CATSPGTGEETQYF. The CDR3 DNA reads TGTGCCACCAGTCCAGGGACTGGAGAAGAGACCCAGTACTTC.

This clonotype came up a few times. This chain uses TRBV20-1 with TRBJ2-7, with 7 bases that match TRBD1. With 2 bases clipped from V and 5 bases from J, the junction kept 3 bases outside the gene matches. Per germline, CDR1 DFQATT and CDR2 SNEGSKA (reference sequence). CDR3 size: 12 residues. This CDR3 is CSARSGGHEQYF. CDR3 DNA sequence: TGCAGTGCTAGATCAGGGGGTCACGAGCAGTACTTC.

This clonotype was counted a few times. The chain carries TRBV15 and TRBJ1-5, with D possibly matching TRBD1 (5 bases). Deletions cut 2 bases from V and 7 bases from J, with 18 bases between. The CDR3 is 16 amino acids. Germline V gene data show CDR1 as LNHNV and CDR2 as YYDKDF (reference sequence). The CDR3 reads CATSRQGTTHTQPQHF. As DNA, the CDR3 is TGTGCCACCAGCAGACAAGGGACTACCCATACCCAGCCCCAGCATTTT.

This clonotype is a singleton in its sample. The V call is TRBV19, the J call TRBJ2-5, with 7 bases lining up with TRBD1. J lost 5 bases, V lost 2 bases, and 5 bases had no gene match. Germline CDR1 LNHDA, CDR2 SQIVND (reference sequence). This CDR3 region has 14 residues. Written as DNA, the CDR3 is TGTGCCAGTAGTATACGACAGGGATTGGAGACCCAGTACTTC. Translating it yields CASSIRQGLETQYF.

This clonotype was seen ten or more times. The chain carries TRBV11-2 and TRBJ2-7; D is possibly TRBD1 (5 bases). The germline V gene encodes CDR1 SGHAT and CDR2 FQNNGV. Trimming took 5 bases from V and 0 from J, leaving 17 bases between them. This CDR3 has 16 amino acids. The CDR3 is CASSTDIPRFSYEQYF. CDR3 nucleotides: TGTGCCAGCAGCACGGACATCCCACGATTCTCCTACGAGCAGTACTTC.

Ten or more counts support this clonotype. The chain links TRBV6-6 to TRBJ2-1; 7 bases fit TRBD2. The ends lost 1 base at V and 9 bases at J; junction bases unmatched: 3. The germline CDR1 and CDR2 sequences are MNHNY and SVGAGI (reference sequence). This CDR3 has 13 residues. The CDR3 protein is CASSYYPGGEQFF. CDR3 bases: TGTGCCAGCAGTTACTACCCGGGGGGTGAGCAGTTCTTC.

This clonotype occurred a few times. The CDR3: CASSSPGHLSSYNEQFF. CDR3 coding DNA: TGTGCCAGCAGTTCCCCGGGACACTTAAGCTCCTACAATGAGCAGTTCTTC. The rearrangement joins TRBV3-1 to TRBJ2-1; weak D call: TRBD1 (6 bases). Germline CDR1 and CDR2: LGHDT and YNNKEL (reference sequence). V was clipped by 6 bases and J by 0 bases, with 18 bases between them. The CDR3 loop spans 17 amino acids.

The J gene is TRBJ1-2, the V gene TRBV11-3, with D possibly being TRBD1 (5 bases). CDR1 is SGHNT, CDR2 YENEEA, per germline. The CDR3 loop spans 13 amino acids. V lost 1 base to trimming and J lost 8 bases, with 11 bases between them. CDR3 sequence: CASSLGWGDGYTF. DNA of the CDR3: TGTGCCAGCAGCTTAGGTTGGGGCGACGGCTACACCTTC.

This clonotype was detected many times. V and J are TRBV3-1 and TRBJ2-2; D is ambiguous. CDR1 and CDR2 from the germline V gene are LGHDT and YNNKEL (reference sequence). The V gene lost 3 bases and the J gene lost 4 bases, with 0 bases spanning the gap. The CDR3 covers 11 residues. In DNA form, the CDR3 reads TGTGCCAGCAGCCACACCGGGGAGCTGTTTTTT. Amino acids: CASSHTGELFF.

A few counts support this clonotype. This sequence joins TRBV12-3 or TRBV12-4 and TRBJ1-5, with D maybe TRBD1 (6 bases). The CDR3 totals 14 residues. V gave up 3 bases and J gave up 3 bases, with 9 bases separating them. Here the CDR3 DNA reads TGTGCCAGCAGTTTCAGGGACATCAATCAGCCCCAGCATTTT. It translates to CASSFRDINQPQHF.

In its sample, this clonotype was seen a few times. The J gene is TRBJ2-3, the V gene TRBV5-1, with 9 nucleotides matching TRBD1. The CDR3 spans 16 residues. CDR1 and CDR2 from the germline V gene are SGHRS and YFSETQ. V trimming: 3 bases; J trimming: 2 bases; junction bases outside the gene matches: 7. CDR3 coding DNA: TGCGCCAGCAGCTCTCAACAGGGGGCCTCCACAGATACGCAGTATTTT. Its protein is CASSSQQGASTDTQYF.

This clonotype has more than one count but fewer than ten. The chain couples TRBV20-1 to TRBJ2-5; 10 bases match TRBD2. Looked up from germline, CDR1 is DFQATT and CDR2 is SNEGSKA (reference sequence). Losses at the gene ends were 4 bases for V and 5 bases for J; bases not matched to a gene: 7. This CDR3 has 14 amino acids. CDR3 protein: CSATLAGEGETQYF. As DNA, the CDR3 is TGCAGTGCTACCCTAGCGGGAGAGGGGGAGACCCAGTACTTC.

The J gene is TRBJ2-3, the V gene TRBV20-1, with 7 bases fitting TRBD2. CDR3 size: 15 residues. The junction had 14 bases not matched to a gene; V was cut back by 6 bases and J by 5 bases. Germline V gives CDR1 DFQATT, CDR2 SNEGSKA (reference sequence). CDR3 sequence reads: CSAQSGEGLEDTQYF. CDR3 DNA sequence: TGCAGTGCCCAATCGGGGGAGGGCTTAGAAGATACGCAGTATTTT.

This clonotype came up a few times. This chain uses TRBV20-1 with TRBJ2-7; D uncertain. Trimming stripped 3 bases from V and 0 bases from J, with 12 bases between. The CDR3 is 14 residues long. CDR1 is DFQATT and CDR2 is SNEGSKA in the germline V gene (reference sequence). CDR3 coding DNA: TGCAGTGCTAGTGGTGCCACGAGCTCCTACGAGCAGTACTTC. Amino acids: CSASGATSSYEQYF.

This clonotype was counted at least ten times. The chain joins TRBV12-3 or TRBV12-4 to TRBJ2-2; D not certain. V lost 6 bases and J 8 bases, leaving 13 bases between the germline ends. The CDR3 totals 13 residues. CDR3 residues: CASSLTGRGELFF. The CDR3 nucleotides read TGTGCCAGCAGCCTGACTGGGCGGGGGGAGCTGTTTTTT.

This clonotype was observed at least ten times. The J gene is TRBJ1-5, the V gene TRBV12-3 or TRBV12-4; 7 bases agree with TRBD1. CDR3 length: 15 residues. Trimming at V came to 6 bases and at J to 2 bases, leaving 7 bases not matched to a gene. The chain's CDR3 is CASRDTGVGNQPQHF. Here the CDR3 DNA reads TGTGCCAGCAGGGATACAGGGGTCGGCAATCAGCCCCAGCATTTT.

The J gene is TRBJ2-5, the V gene TRBV4-3, with 9 positions matching TRBD1. Losses at the gene ends were 0 bases for V and 4 bases for J; bases not matched to a gene: 6. This CDR3 spans 16 amino acids. The germline gives CDR1 LGHNA, CDR2 YSLEER. CDR3 bases: TGCGCCAGCAGCCAAGATTCGGCGACAGGGGGAGAGACCCAGTACTTC. Encoded protein: CASSQDSATGGETQYF.

This clonotype has more than one count but fewer than ten. This chain uses TRBV27 with TRBJ1-4; D is perhaps TRBD1 (6 bases). The CDR3 has 13 residues. The germline CDR1 and CDR2 sequences are MNHEY and SMNVEV (reference sequence). V was cut by 4 bases and J by 7 bases, with 10 bases left in between. The CDR3 loop is CASSWGPIEKLFF. Here the CDR3 DNA reads TGTGCCAGCAGTTGGGGGCCGATTGAAAAACTGTTTTTT.

The V gene is TRBV4-3, the J gene TRBJ1-2; D is ambiguous. Germline CDR1 LGHNA, CDR2 YSLEER. V lost 0 bases and J 2 bases, leaving 13 bases between the germline ends. The CDR3 runs to 16 residues. The CDR3 DNA follows: TGCGCCAGCAGCCAAGATAGGGCGAAAATCAACTATGGCTACACCTTC. Translated: CASSQDRAKINYGYTF.

There are a few counts of this clonotype. This chain connects TRBV4-3 to TRBJ2-3, with TRBD2 matching over 10 bases. With V trimmed by 2 bases and J by 4 bases, 3 bases remained unmatched. Germline CDR1 is LGHNA and CDR2 is YSLEER. This CDR3 has 15 residues. CDR3 bases: TGCGCCAGCAGCCAACTAGCGGGAGCCCCAGATACGCAGTATTTT. It yields the protein CASSQLAGAPDTQYF.

This clonotype has only a few counts. This chain links TRBV6-1 with TRBJ2-5; TRBD1 is a possible D gene (6 bases). Deletions cut 5 bases from V and 2 bases from J, with 12 bases between. CDR1 MNHNS and CDR2 SASEGT come from the germline V gene. This CDR3 is built from 14 residues. The CDR3 DNA is TGTGCCAGCAGTCGAACAGGGATTCAAGAGACCCAGTACTTC. It yields the protein CASSRTGIQETQYF.

The chain combines TRBV10-3 with TRBJ2-5; D not resolved. The germline V and J ends were trimmed by 6 bases and 3 bases, with 11 bases remaining between them. CDR1 is ENHRY, CDR2 SYGVKD, per germline. The CDR3 has 13 residues. CDR3 in DNA: TGTGCCATCAGGGCGGACGGAGAAGAGACCCAGTACTTC. Translating it yields CAIRADGEETQYF.

The chain employs TRBV30 and TRBJ2-3, with a weak D call TRBD2 (6 bases). CDR3 length: 13 residues. V gave up 2 bases and J gave up 4 bases, with 10 bases separating them. The germline CDR1 and CDR2 sequences are GTSNPN and SVGIG (reference sequence). CDR3 nucleotides: TGTGCCTGGAGTACGGGAGAACCAGATACGCAGTATTTT. Translation gives CAWSTGEPDTQYF.

This clonotype turned up a few times. This chain joins TRBV29-1 and TRBJ2-7; 8 bases are shared with TRBD2. Trimming cost V 4 bases and J 2 bases; bases outside gene matches: 7. Germline-derived CDR1 and CDR2 are SQVTM and ANQGSEA. This CDR3 spans 14 amino acids. The DNA of the CDR3 is TGCAGCGTTGCCGGGGGGGACGGGGCCTACGAGCAGTACTTC. This codes for CSVAGGDGAYEQYF.

This clonotype was recorded a few times. The chain joins TRBV7-2 to TRBJ2-3; D remains unclear. V was shortened by 1 base and J by 2 bases, with 10 bases between the two germline ends. The CDR3 length is 15 residues. Germline V gives CDR1 SGHTA, CDR2 FQGNSA. This CDR3 reads CASSLGPTNTDTQYF. The DNA for the CDR3 is TGTGCCAGCAGCTTAGGTCCCACTAACACAGATACGCAGTATTTT.

V gene TRBV5-1 combines with J gene TRBJ2-7; 9 bases align to TRBD2. The V segment lost 2 bases and the J segment 5 bases; nucleotides outside the gene matches: 8. This CDR3 spans 15 amino acids. The V gene's germline CDR1 is SGHRS and CDR2 YFSETQ. The DNA for the CDR3 is TGCGCCAGCAGCTTTGGAAGCGGGGGGCTAAACGAGCAGTACTTC. It codes for CASSFGSGGLNEQYF.

This clonotype was picked up a small number of times. This rearrangement joins TRBV2 to TRBJ1-1, with D possibly TRBD1 on 6 matching bases. Trimming pared 7 bases from V and 1 base from J, leaving 25 bases between. The germline gives CDR1 SNHLY, CDR2 FYNNEI. The CDR3 is made up of 18 amino acids. The CDR3 region is CASIRGGASQRENTEAFF. CDR3 nucleotides: TGTGCCAGCATCCGCGGGGGGGCCTCCCAGCGGGAGAACACTGAAGCTTTCTTT.

This clonotype was observed a handful of times. This sequence joins TRBV7-3 and TRBJ2-3; 12 bases match TRBD2. The CDR3 sequence is 14 residues long. V trimming: 5 bases; J trimming: 5 bases; junction bases outside the gene matches: 2. CDR1 is SGHTA and CDR2 is FQGTGA in the germline V gene. The chain's CDR3 is CASSAGLAGDTQYF. The DNA of the CDR3 is TGTGCCAGCAGCGCGGGACTAGCGGGAGATACGCAGTATTTT.

This chain connects TRBV12-3 or TRBV12-4 to TRBJ2-7; D perhaps matches TRBD1 (5 bases). This CDR3 has 15 residues. V was clipped by 7 bases and J by 2 bases, with 18 bases between them. CDR3 region: CASNKGKGAAYEQYF. The CDR3 DNA follows: TGTGCCAGCAATAAGGGGAAAGGGGCTGCCTACGAGCAGTACTTC.

This clonotype has ten or more counts. The rearrangement links TRBV7-8 to TRBJ2-3; the match to TRBD2 covers 8 bases. V gave up 2 bases and J gave up 4 bases; unmatched junction bases: 8. The germline V gene encodes CDR1 SGHVS and CDR2 FQNEAQ. The CDR3 runs to 16 residues. CDR3 sequence: CASSLNSGIFPDTQYF. In DNA form, the CDR3 reads TGTGCCAGCAGCTTAAATAGCGGGATCTTCCCAGATACGCAGTATTTT.

This chain uses TRBV20-1 with TRBJ1-6; no clear D. V was cut by 3 bases and J by 6 bases, with 6 bases left in between. The CDR3 is made up of 12 amino acids. Germline V gene data show CDR1 as DFQATT and CDR2 as SNEGSKA (reference sequence). CDR3: CSARGRNSPLHF. The CDR3 region has the DNA TGCAGTGCTAGGGGCCGTAATTCACCCCTCCACTTT.